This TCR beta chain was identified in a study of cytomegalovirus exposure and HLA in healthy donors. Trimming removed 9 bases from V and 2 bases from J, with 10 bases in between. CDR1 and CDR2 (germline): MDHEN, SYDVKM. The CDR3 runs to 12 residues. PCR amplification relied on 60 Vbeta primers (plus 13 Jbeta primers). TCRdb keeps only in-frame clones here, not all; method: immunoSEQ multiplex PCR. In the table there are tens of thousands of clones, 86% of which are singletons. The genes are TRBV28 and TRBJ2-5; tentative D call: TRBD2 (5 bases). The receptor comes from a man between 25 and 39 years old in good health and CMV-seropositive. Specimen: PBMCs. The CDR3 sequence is CASRETQETQYF. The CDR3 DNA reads TGTGCCAGTCGGGAAACACAAGAGACCCAGTACTTC. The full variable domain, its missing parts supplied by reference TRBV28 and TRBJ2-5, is DVKVTQSSRYLVKRTGEKVFLECVQDMDHENMFWYRQDPGLGLRLIYFSYDVKMKEKGDIPEGYSVSREKKERFSLILESASTNQTSMYLCASRETQETQYFGPGTRLLVL.